The present TCR beta chain was sequenced within a study of patients and donors after allogeneic stem cell transplantation. This clonotype has just a few counts. TCRdb fed the RT-PCR reads into MiXCR, producing one record per CDR3 protein. Of about 110,000 distinct CDR3 sequences in the sample, 35% are singletons; the top ten hold more than 25%. The germline V gene has CDR1 SGHTA and CDR2 FQGNSA. The CDR3 totals 14 residues. V was clipped by 5 bases and J by 5 bases, with 12 bases between them. The TCR comes from a human donor who was either an allogeneic HSCT recipient or a stem cell or donor lymphocyte infusion donor (not recorded which). It is not recorded whose cells these are; they may come from a transplant donor. The sequenced sample was blood, either unsorted or a sorted T cell fraction (not recorded which). The chain uses TRBV7-2 and TRBJ1-4; D unclear. The CDR3 DNA sequence: TGTGCCAGCAGCCCGCAGGTCCCCAATGAAAAACTGTTTTTT. Translated, it gives CASSPQVPNEKLFF.